This entry is about one T cell receptor beta chain. Its antigen is still unknown. The sample originates from a study of blood T cells in healthy people across ages. Researchers isolated at least 7 million PBMCs per sample. Study results and caveats: Relative to aged donors, long-lived donors carried more naive CD4+ cells and displayed higher diversity. Unsorted PBMCs blocked a conclusive comparison of naive and antigen-experienced cells.

CDR1 is MGHDK and CDR2 is SYGVNS in the germline V gene. The CDR3 has 13 residues. With 10 bases clipped from V and 4 bases from J, the junction kept 8 bases outside the gene matches. Together with a sample-barcoded 5' primer, a J-beta primer mix was included in a second PCR lasting about 7 to 11 cycles. A template-switch adaptor with 12 random nucleotides tagged each cDNA molecule. TCRdb recomputed calls from the 5' RACE reads with MiXCR, one row per CDR3 protein. This table holds some 1.5 million distinct CDR3 sequences, around 40% found once. The sequence came from a woman aged 18-30 years in good health. The V gene is TRBV25-1, the J gene TRBJ1-1; 8 bases map to TRBD1. The source material was blood. The CDR3 protein is CATGTGGSTEAFF. Here the CDR3 DNA reads TGTGCCACAGGAACAGGGGGTTCCACTGAAGCTTTCTTT.